A selection of T cell receptor beta chains follows, all from one sample in a study of CD8+CD57+ T cells in acquired aplastic anemia. A single record per CDR3 protein comes from TCRdb applying MiXCR to the reads. The sample lists hundreds of thousands of distinct CDR3 sequences; under 80% were seen once. The sample consisted of sorted CD4+, CD8+, or CD8+CD57+ T cells (not recorded which) from PBMCs. All receptors come from a human donor in good health, serving as a control. The CDR3 runs from the conserved cysteine through the conserved F or W. A D gene is named only where the DNA matches it firmly. Clone size, where shown, is once, few, many, or a class for clones that have expanded.

>TRBV30|-|TRBJ1-2|many
TGTGCCTGGAGTCAGTCAGTCGGCTATGGCTACACCTTC
CAWSQSVGYGYTF
>TRBV20-1|-|TRBJ2-7|-
TGCAGTGCTAGAGCGGACACAAAACGATTAGAGCAGTACTTC
CSARADTKRLEQYF
>TRBV19|TRBD1|TRBJ2-3|-
TGTGCCAGTAGTATGGGACAGGGGTGGACAGATACGCAGTATTTT
CASSMGQGWTDTQYF
>TRBV9|TRBD2|TRBJ2-5|-
TGTGCCAGCACCCGGATGGGGGGGATAGACACCCAGTACTTC
CASTRMGGIDTQYF
>TRBV20-1|TRBD1|TRBJ2-7|-
TGCAGTGCTCAGATACCGGGACAGTCCTACGAGCAGTACTTC
CSAQIPGQSYEQYF
>TRBV20-1|-|TRBJ2-3|-
TGCAGTGCTCTACTCCCCGGCGGGGATACGCAGTATTTT
CSALLPGGDTQYF
>TRBV19|-|TRBJ1-1|many
TGTGCCAGTAGAAGACAGCCAACCATGAACACTGAAGCTTTCTTT
CASRRQPTMNTEAFF
>TRBV20-1|TRBD1|TRBJ1-2|-
TGCAGTGCTATGGGACAGGAGGGATATGGCTACACCTTC
CSAMGQEGYGYTF
>TRBV20-1|-|TRBJ1-2|-
TGCAGTGCTAGTCGCGGGGCAGGACGTTATGGCTACACCTTC
CSASRGAGRYGYTF
>TRBV7-8|TRBD1|TRBJ1-6|once
TGTGCCAGCAGCTTTACAGGGGCTAATGATTCACCCCTCCACTTT
CASSFTGANDSPLHF
>TRBV7-2|-|TRBJ1-5|-
TGTGCCAGCAGCTTACGGCGAGGGCTCTATGGCTACACCTTT
CASSLRRGLYGYTF
>TRBV12-3/TRBV12-4|-|TRBJ2-2|-
TGTGCCAGCAGTGTCTCCTCGGGGACCGGGGAGCTGTTTTTT
CASSVSSGTGELFF
>TRBV7-9|-|TRBJ1-6|-
TGTGCCAGCAGCCAAGCGTACAGGGACACTGCAGCCCTCCACTTT
CASSQAYRDTAALHF
>TRBV14|-|TRBJ1-6|-
TGTGCCAGCAGTGTAGAACAGGGTTTGATGGGACGGCTCCACTTT
CASSVEQGLMGRLHF
>TRBV7-3|-|TRBJ2-5|-
TGTGCCAGCAGCTTGCCGGGGCAAACTAACTATGACTATTTC
CASSLPGQTNYDYF
>TRBV20-1|-|TRBJ2-7|-
TGCAGTGCCAGAGCACCGGTCAGGGCAACTGAGCAGTACTTC
CSARAPVRATEQYF
>TRBV7-2|-|TRBJ1-6|-
TGTGCCAGCAGCGCTAGTCAGAATTCACCCCTCCACTTT
CASSASQNSPLHF
>TRBV5-1|-|TRBJ1-6|-
TGCGCCAGCAGCTTTGGAGGGTACAATTCACCCCTCCACTTT
CASSFGGYNSPLHF
>TRBV25-1|TRBD1|TRBJ2-7|-
TGTGCCAGCAGTGAGTTCTCGGACAGGGGCTACGAGCAGTACTTC
CASSEFSDRGYEQYF
>TRBV20-1|TRBD2|TRBJ2-1|-
TGCAGTGCTAGCGAGGGGACTAGCGGGAGCTCTGAGCAGTTCTTC
CSASEGTSGSSEQFF
>TRBV7-2|-|TRBJ1-1|-
TGCGCCAGCAGCCCGGAGAGAAATCAGCCCCAGCATTTTTTT
CASSPERNQPQHFF
>TRBV29-1|TRBD1|TRBJ1-3|-
TGCAGCGCTAGGGACGGCAAGGGGGCCACTGGAAACACCATATATTTT
CSARDGKGATGNTIYF